The 9 T cell receptor beta chains below were found in one sample sequenced in a study of identical twins. One entry per CDR3 protein results from TCRdb running MiXCR on the 5' RACE reads. Here the sample spans under 500,000 distinct CDR3 sequences, roughly an eighth being singletons. These data were also filed under a second study, of yellow fever vaccine responses in identical twins.

The sequencing input was CD4+ T cells sorted from blood. The receptors were sampled from a woman under 30 in good health.

This clonotype showed up just a few times. This chain links TRBV20-1 with TRBJ1-2; TRBD1 might be the D (5 bases). The germline V gene has CDR1 DFQATT and CDR2 SNEGSKA (reference sequence). The CDR3 is 13 amino acids. The V end lost 6 bases, the J end lost 2 bases, and 13 bases lay between the germline ends. DNA for the CDR3: TGCAGTGCCCGGGGTGGGGGGAACTATGGCTACACCTTC. Translating gives CSARGGGNYGYTF.

This clonotype has a count of ten or more. The CDR3 DNA is TGTGCCAGCACTGGGAGAAGGGCCAAAAACATTCAGTACTTC. Encoded protein: CASTGRRAKNIQYF. The chain carries TRBV12-3 or TRBV12-4 and TRBJ2-4, with D possibly being TRBD2 (5 bases). V was cut by 7 bases and J by 1 base, with 11 bases left in between. The CDR3 extends over 14 amino acids.

This clonotype was counted a few times. This chain links TRBV7-9 with TRBJ2-6; the D is unclear. This CDR3 is built from 17 residues. V lost 2 bases and J 0 bases, leaving 11 bases between the germline ends. Germline loops: CDR1 SEHNR, CDR2 FQNEAQ (reference sequence). The CDR3 spells CASSLPLTSSGANVLTF. CDR3 nucleotide sequence: TGTGCCAGCAGCTTACCTTTGACCAGCTCTGGGGCCAACGTCCTGACTTTC.

This clonotype was detected a few times. This rearrangement joins TRBV7-2 to TRBJ2-3, with TRBD2 identical over 8 bases. Germline V CDR1 and CDR2: SGHTA, FQGNSA. The length of the CDR3 is 15 residues. The V gene end was trimmed by 2 bases and the J gene end by 4 bases; junction bases not matched to a gene: 5. The CDR3 loop reads CASSLTGGGSDTQYF. The CDR3 bases are TGTGCCAGCAGCTTAACGGGCGGGGGGTCAGATACGCAGTATTTT.

This clonotype was seen a handful of times. The chain uses TRBV28 and TRBJ2-3, with TRBD2 as a possible D gene (7 bases). Germline-derived CDR1 and CDR2 are MDHEN and SYDVKM. The CDR3 contains 16 residues. Between the trimmed V and J ends, which lost 7 bases and 3 bases, there was a span of 20 bases. The CDR3 sequence is CASILRGGLRTDTQYF. As DNA, the CDR3 is TGTGCCAGCATTCTAAGGGGGGGCCTAAGGACAGATACGCAGTATTTT.

The CDR3 DNA reads as TGTGCCAGCCGTCCTATTATGGATGAAAAACTGTTTTTT. Protein: CASRPIMDEKLFF. The rearrangement joins TRBV18 to TRBJ1-4; D unresolved. Germline loops: CDR1 KGHSH, CDR2 LQKENI. The CDR3 is 13 residues long. V was pared by 8 bases and J by 6 bases, with 13 bases between. Full variable domain (rest looked up from reference TRBV18 and TRBJ1-4): NAGVMQNPRHLVRRRGQEARLRCSPMKGHSHVYWYRQLPEEGLKFMVYLQKENIIDESGMPKERFSAEFPKEGPSILRIQQVVRGDSAAYFCASRPIMDEKLFFGSGTQLSVL.

This clonotype was counted only a few times. This rearrangement joins TRBV5-1 to TRBJ2-1; 11 nucleotides agree with TRBD2. Germline V CDR1 and CDR2: SGHRS, YFSETQ. This CDR3 has 20 amino acids. J gave up 6 bases and V 2 bases, and 19 bases lay outside the gene matches. The CDR3 region is CASSFRTSGHLTQSGNEQFF. The CDR3 DNA follows: TGCGCCAGCAGCTTCAGGACTAGCGGGCACCTTACCCAAAGCGGCAATGAGCAGTTCTTC.

This clonotype was seen many times. This chain connects TRBV6-2 or TRBV6-3 to TRBJ1-1; perhaps TRBD1 as D (5 bases). Trimming removed 7 bases at V and 0 bases at J, with 12 bases between. This CDR3 spans 14 amino acids. In germline, CDR1 is MNHEY, CDR2 SVGEGT. CDR3 DNA sequence: TGTGCCAGCATCAGGGATGGAATGAACACTGAAGCTTTCTTT. Translating gives CASIRDGMNTEAFF.

This clonotype was seen many times. The chain couples TRBV29-1 to TRBJ2-3, with TRBD2 matching over 9 bases. The V gene end was trimmed by 8 bases and the J gene end by 3 bases; junction bases not matched to a gene: 6. This CDR3 comprises 13 residues. Germline V gene data show CDR1 as SQVTM and CDR2 as ANQGSEA. For the CDR3, the DNA is TGCAGCCCCCAGGGACTAGCAACAGATACGCAGTATTTT. This translates into CSPQGLATDTQYF.